Following are 27 T cell receptor beta chains from one sample sequenced in a study of blood T cells in healthy people across ages. A second PCR of about 7 to 12 cycles used a sample-barcoded 5' primer and a J-beta primer mix. One entry per CDR3 protein results from TCRdb running MiXCR on the 5' RACE reads. The sample lists about 1.7 million distinct CDR3 sequences, 28% seen once, with roughly 8.2% in the top ten. Sequencing was done on a sample of blood. These TCRs come from a woman in her thirties in good health.

The chain carries TRBV5-6 and TRBJ1-1; a possible D gene is TRBD1 (5 bases). The V end lost 4 bases, the J end lost 1 base, and 14 bases lay between the germline ends. Germline assignment: CDR1 SGHDT and CDR2 YYEEEE. The CDR3 is made up of 15 amino acids. CDR3 DNA: TGTGCCAGCAGCCCAGGGCTGGTAAGGAACACTGAAGCTTTCTTT. Its translation: CASSPGLVRNTEAFF.

A few counts support this clonotype. This chain joins TRBV7-9 and TRBJ2-7; unclear D gene. Germline V lookup: CDR1 SEHNR, CDR2 FQNEAQ (reference sequence). Between the trimmed V and J ends, which lost 1 base and 7 bases, there was a span of 17 bases. The CDR3 totals 15 residues. CDR3 loop: CASSLVSDGSKEQYF. In DNA, the CDR3 is TGTGCCAGCAGCTTAGTAAGTGACGGTAGTAAGGAGCAGTACTTC. Variable domain in full (rest from reference TRBV7-9 and TRBJ2-7): DTGVSQNPRHKITKRGQNVTFRCDPISEHNRLYWYRQTLGQGPEFLTYFQNEAQLEKSRLLSDRFSAERPKGSFSTLEIQRTEQGDSAMYLCASSLVSDGSKEQYFGPGTRLTVT.

The rearrangement links TRBV19 to TRBJ1-5; no clear D gene. The germline gives CDR1 LNHDA, CDR2 SQIVND (reference sequence). This CDR3 region has 9 residues. The CDR3 sequence is CVRVQPQHF. Here the CDR3 DNA reads TGTGTCCGGGTTCAGCCCCAGCATTTT.

The table lists this clonotype with a few counts. Being one base from a much bigger clone, this may be a read error. CDR3 region: CVSSVDVRPYF. CDR3 DNA: TGTGTCAGCAGTGTGGACGTTCGACCGTACTTC. V usage is TRBV28 and J usage is TRBJ2-7; D is unresolved. CDR3 length: 11 amino acids. CDR1 and CDR2 (germline): MDHEN, SYDVKM.

The chain is built from TRBV20-1 and TRBJ1-1; no reliable D call. V lost 6 bases to trimming and J lost 0 bases, with 17 bases between them. Germline CDR1 is DFQATT and CDR2 is SNEGSKA (reference sequence). The CDR3 is made up of 15 amino acids. CDR3 in amino acids: CSAPRQNPMNTEAFF. DNA of the CDR3: TGCAGTGCCCCCAGACAAAACCCCATGAACACTGAAGCTTTCTTT.

This clonotype was observed a handful of times. V gene TRBV6-6 combines with J gene TRBJ1-1; D not certain. Trimming removed 8 bases from V and 6 bases from J, with 13 bases in between. This CDR3 has 12 amino acids. Germline CDR1 is MNHNY and CDR2 is SVGAGI (reference sequence). The CDR3 DNA reads as TGTGCCAGCCTTCACCCGGGCGCTGAAGCTTTCTTT. Translated: CASLHPGAEAFF.

The genes are TRBV6-5 and TRBJ1-2; a weak D match, TRBD1 (5 bases). Trimming removed 6 bases at V and 2 bases at J, with 13 bases between. There are 14 residues in the CDR3. Germline CDR1 is MNHEY and CDR2 is SVGAGI. The CDR3 spells CASRQTVLNYGYTF. The CDR3 nucleotides read TGTGCCAGCAGGCAGACAGTGTTAAACTATGGCTACACCTTC.

The V call is TRBV3-1, the J call TRBJ2-2; the D is unclear. Deletions cut 4 bases from V and 7 bases from J, with 10 bases between. Germline assignment: CDR1 LGHDT and CDR2 YNNKEL (reference sequence). The CDR3 has 13 amino acids. The CDR3 loop reads CASSRFMGGELFF. As DNA, the CDR3 is TGTGCCAGCAGCCGATTCATGGGCGGGGAGCTGTTTTTT.

J is TRBJ2-5 and V is TRBV5-1; TRBD2 aligns across 14 bases. J was trimmed by 4 bases and V by 4 bases; bases with no gene match: 21. Germline V gene sequence: CDR1 SGHRS, CDR2 YFSETQ. The CDR3 totals 21 residues. This CDR3 is CASSPNMPGLAGGYFRETQYF. In nucleotides, the CDR3 is TGCGCCAGCAGCCCGAATATGCCTGGACTAGCGGGGGGATACTTCAGAGAGACCCAGTACTTC.

The chain joins TRBV20-1 to TRBJ2-4, with D maybe TRBD2 (6 bases). The CDR3 sequence is 13 residues long. Per germline, CDR1 DFQATT and CDR2 SNEGSKA (reference sequence). The V and J ends lost 3 bases and 8 bases respectively, with 14 bases between them. As DNA, the CDR3 is TGCAGTGCTAGGGCGGGGAGGTATGACATTCAGTACTTC. This translates into CSARAGRYDIQYF.

About this clonotype: A much more abundant neighbour one base away suggests this may be a read error. This sequence joins TRBV29-1 and TRBJ1-2; D may be TRBD1 (5 bases). The CDR3 has 13 residues. V was cut by 3 bases and J by 5 bases, with 13 bases left in between. Germline loops: CDR1 SQVTM, CDR2 ANQGSEA. The DNA for the CDR3 is TGCAGCGTTGAGGGGCGGGCGAAGTATGGCTACACCTTC. This translates into CSVEGRAKYGYTF.

The CDR3: CASSSWRNEQFF. The DNA of the CDR3 is TGTGCCAGCAGTTCCTGGAGAAATGAGCAGTTCTTC. This chain connects TRBV27 to TRBJ2-1; D uncertain. CDR1 and CDR2 (germline): MNHEY, SMNVEV (reference sequence). Deletions cut 4 bases from V and 7 bases from J, with 8 bases between. The CDR3 runs 12 residues.

The chain uses TRBV7-9 and TRBJ2-1; 8 bases are shared with TRBD2. This CDR3 contains 14 residues. The junction had 7 bases not matched to a gene; V was cut back by 5 bases and J by 7 bases. CDR1 is SEHNR, CDR2 FQNEAQ, per germline (reference sequence). DNA for the CDR3: TGTGCCAGCAGCGATCGGGGGGGCCGTAATGAGCAGTTCTTC. Protein product: CASSDRGGRNEQFF. The whole variable domain, filled in from reference TRBV7-9 and TRBJ2-1, reads DTGVSQNPRHKITKRGQNVTFRCDPISEHNRLYWYRQTLGQGPEFLTYFQNEAQLEKSRLLSDRFSAERPKGSFSTLEIQRTEQGDSAMYLCASSDRGGRNEQFFGPGTRLTVL.

This clonotype showed up many times. The CDR3 loop reads CASSFRQQGVNEQYF. In nucleotides, the CDR3 is TGTGCCAGCAGTTTCCGCCAACAGGGCGTCAACGAGCAGTACTTC. V usage is TRBV12-3 or TRBV12-4 and J usage is TRBJ2-7; possibly TRBD1 for D (6 bases). The ends were cut back, 3 bases at V and 5 bases at J, with 17 bases in the middle. This CDR3 spans 15 amino acids.

This clonotype has only a few counts. V usage is TRBV7-2 and J usage is TRBJ1-2; D gene uncertain. CDR3 size: 14 residues. V lost 4 bases to trimming and J lost 3 bases, with 12 bases between them. Germline CDR1 SGHTA, CDR2 FQGNSA. The CDR3: CASSYPTRYYGYTF. Written as DNA, the CDR3 is TGTGCCAGCAGCTACCCTACCCGTTACTATGGCTACACCTTC.

In this sample, this clonotype turned up many times. The chain carries TRBV4-3 and TRBJ2-1; TRBD2 is a possible D gene (5 bases). The germline V gene encodes CDR1 LGHNA and CDR2 YSLEER. This CDR3 has 15 residues. Trimming took 5 bases from V and 3 from J, leaving 14 bases between them. Here the CDR3 DNA reads TGCGCCAGCAGCGTCGGTGGGAGCGACTACAATGAGCAGTTCTTC. Protein sequence: CASSVGGSDYNEQFF.

This clonotype was seen at least ten times. V is TRBV9 and J is TRBJ2-7, with 8 positions matching TRBD2. Germline lookup yields CDR1 SGDLS and CDR2 YYNGEE. The CDR3 is 15 amino acids. Trimming cost V 4 bases and J 5 bases; bases outside gene matches: 11. CDR3 sequence reads: CASSPRTSRSNEQYF. Here the CDR3 DNA reads TGTGCCAGCAGCCCCAGGACTAGCAGGTCCAACGAGCAGTACTTC.

This clonotype appeared a few times. The chain employs TRBV12-3 or TRBV12-4 and TRBJ2-4, with a possible D match to TRBD2 (5 bases). The length of the CDR3 is 15 residues. The V and J ends lost 5 bases and 13 bases respectively, with 24 bases between them. CDR3 sequence: CASSQSRTAGNEQYF. CDR3 DNA: TGTGCCAGCAGTCAAAGCAGAACCGCGGGCAATGAGCAGTACTTC.

Note on this clonotype: A junction end diverges from the germline sequence, so it may reflect a read error. The rearrangement links TRBV25-1 to TRBJ2-3; D not certain. The CDR3 totals 15 residues. CDR1 is MGHDK and CDR2 is SYGVNS in the germline V gene. CDR3 nucleotide sequence: TGTGTCAGCAGTGTCAATAGTGTCGGTGGGGATACGCAGTATTTT. Residues: CVSSVNSVGGDTQYF.

The DNA for the CDR3 is TGCAGCGTTGAAGGATGGGCGGGGGATTATGAGCAGTACTTC. Translating gives CSVEGWAGDYEQYF. The V and J genes are TRBV29-1 and TRBJ2-4, with 7 bases fitting TRBD2. J lost 13 bases, V lost 1 base, and 13 bases had no gene match. The V gene's germline CDR1 is SQVTM and CDR2 ANQGSEA. The CDR3 extends over 14 amino acids.

In this sample, this clonotype turned up a few times. A read error may account for a junction end that differs from germline. The chain couples TRBV7-2 to TRBJ1-2; 10 positions agree with TRBD1. CDR1 is SGHTA, CDR2 FQGNSA, per germline. This CDR3 has 16 residues. The CDR3 DNA reads TGTGCCGGCAGCTTAGGGGGGACAGGGGCTAACTATGGCTACACCTTC. Translated: CAGSLGGTGANYGYTF.

This rearrangement joins TRBV28 to TRBJ2-3; D is ambiguous. The CDR3 length is 13 residues. CDR1 is MDHEN and CDR2 is SYDVKM in the germline V gene. V was clipped by 8 bases and J by 4 bases, with 13 bases between them. This CDR3 reads CASWSSEADTQYF. In nucleotides, the CDR3 is TGTGCCAGCTGGTCTTCAGAAGCAGATACGCAGTATTTT.

The chain combines TRBV20-1 with TRBJ2-1, with TRBD2 matching 7 bases. With V trimmed by 5 bases and J by 8 bases, 6 bases remained unmatched. From germline, CDR1 is DFQATT and CDR2 SNEGSKA (reference sequence). The length of the CDR3 is 12 residues. The CDR3, as DNA: TGCAGTGCTCCCGACGCGGGAGATGAGCAGTTCTTC. Its protein product is CSAPDAGDEQFF.

A remark on this clonotype: Its ends do not fully match the called genes, so a read error is possible. The chain has TRBV7-2 and TRBJ2-2, with 8 bases lining up with TRBD2. The CDR3 has 16 amino acids. CDR1 and CDR2 from the germline V gene are SGHTA and FQGNSA. The CDR3 region is CASSLRPAGATGELFF. The CDR3 coding sequence is TGTGCCAGCAGCTTACGCCCAGCGGGAGCAACCGGGGAACTGTTTTTT.

In its sample, this clonotype was seen a few times. The chain combines TRBV5-1 with TRBJ2-3; D perhaps matches TRBD2 (6 bases). The CDR3 contains 14 residues. V was trimmed by 4 bases and J by 3 bases, leaving 12 bases between them. Germline-derived CDR1 and CDR2 are SGHRS and YFSETQ. CDR3 nucleotides: TGCGCCAGCAGCGCTGCGGGGATGACAGATACGCAGTATTTT. Its protein product is CASSAAGMTDTQYF.

This clonotype was detected only a few times. The chain carries TRBV29-1 and TRBJ2-3; the D gene is possibly TRBD2 (6 bases). This CDR3 region has 15 residues. Trimming stripped 7 bases from V and 0 bases from J, with 17 bases between. Per the germline V gene, CDR1 is SQVTM and CDR2 is ANQGSEA. The CDR3 loop is CSELRLDSSTDTQYF. In nucleotides, the CDR3 is TGCAGCGAACTAAGACTAGACAGTAGCACAGATACGCAGTATTTT.

This clonotype appeared a few times. V usage is TRBV2 and J usage is TRBJ1-2, with unresolved D. The CDR3 has 14 residues. Trimming left V 0 bases short and J 3 bases short, with 8 bases between. From germline, CDR1 is SNHLY and CDR2 FYNNEI. Here the CDR3 DNA reads TGTGCCAGCAGTGAAGCTCAAGGAGACTATGGCTACACCTTC. Translating gives CASSEAQGDYGYTF.